The rows below give T cell receptor beta chains drawn from one sample of a study of blood T cell repertoires in COVID-19. TCRdb keeps only in-frame clones here, not all; method: immunoSEQ multiplex PCR. The repertoire holds 350,000 to 450,000 clones, with around 89% as singletons. The sequencing input was peripheral blood. Receptors were obtained from a man between 35 and 55 years old with acute or convalescent COVID-19. CDR3s include the opening cysteine and the closing phenylalanine or tryptophan. The D gene is left open where the match is weak. Some rows have no size entry. The others give once, few or many, or a class for an expanded clone.

>TRBJ2-7|TRBV27|-|-
CASRTRYEQYF
TGTGCCAGCAGGACACGATACGAGCAGTACTTC
>TRBJ1-4|TRBV6-1|-|-
CASTHRRVREKLFF
TGTGCCAGCACTCATCGGAGGGTACGGGAAAAACTGTTTTTT
>TRBJ1-6|TRBV27|-|TRBD1
CASSPRQGSDSPLHF
TGTGCCAGCAGTCCTCGACAGGGGAGCGATTCACCCCTCCACTTT
>TRBJ2-1|TRBV5-7|-|TRBD2
CARRGLADPSYNEQFF
TGTGCCAGACGGGGACTAGCGGACCCCTCCTACAATGAGCAGTTCTTC
>TRBJ1-5|TRBV2|-|-
CASTSGQHGMPQHF
TGTGCCAGCACCTCCGGACAGCACGGCATGCCCCAGCATTTT
>TRBJ1-1|TRBV30|many|-
CAWSPGLGGTEAFF
TGTGCCTGGAGCCCCGGCCTGGGGGGCACTGAAGCTTTCTTT
>TRBJ1-2|TRBV19|-|-
CASSIAVNYGYTF
TGTGCCAGTAGTATAGCCGTTAACTATGGCTACACCTTC
>TRBJ2-7|TRBV19|-|-
CASSILAGAFYEQYF
TGTGCCAGTAGTATATTGGCAGGGGCCTTCTACGAGCAGTACTTC
>TRBJ2-3|TRBV5-1|-|TRBD1
CASSSFSRGQGRDTQYF
TGCGCCAGCAGCTCCTTCTCCCGCGGACAGGGAAGAGATACGCAGTATTTT
>TRBJ2-7|TRBV6-6|-|-
CASIPSLTIGSEQYF
TGTGCCAGCATTCCAAGCTTGACAATCGGCTCCGAGCAGTACTTC
>TRBJ1-6|TRBV3-1/TRBV3-2|once|-
CASSPDSSSPLHF
TGTGCCAGCAGCCCGGACAGTTCTTCACCCCTCCACTTT
>TRBJ2-3|TRBV29-1|few|-
CSVTSLVFTDTQYF
TGCAGCGTGACCTCACTAGTTTTCACAGATACGCAGTATTTT
>TRBJ1-4|TRBV4-1|-|TRBD1
CASSRGQGNEKLFF
TGCGCCAGCAGCCGCGGACAGGGTAATGAAAAACTGTTTTTT
>TRBJ2-2|TRBV5-1|-|TRBD2
CASSMGLTANTGELFF
TGCGCCAGCAGCATGGGACTAACCGCGAACACCGGGGAGCTGTTTTTT
>TRBJ1-1|TRBV5-1|-|TRBD1
CASSRDGTANTEAFF
TGCGCCAGCAGCCGGGATGGGACAGCAAACACTGAAGCTTTCTTT
>TRBJ2-2|TRBV4-1|-|TRBD2
CASSQLAGMTGELFF
TGCGCCAGCAGCCAACTAGCGGGGATGACCGGGGAGCTGTTTTTT
>TRBJ1-6|TRBV15|-|TRBD1
CATSRGGGQMYNSPLHF
TGTGCCACCAGCAGAGGAGGGGGACAGATGTATAATTCACCCCTCCACTTT
>TRBJ1-3|TRBV9|-|-
CASSVALQGHSGNTIYF
TGTGCCAGCAGCGTAGCCCTTCAGGGTCACTCTGGAAACACCATATATTTT
>TRBJ1-1|TRBV10-2|-|-
CASSEFGGDTEAFF
TGCGCCAGCAGTGAGTTTGGGGGGGACACTGAAGCTTTCTTT
>TRBJ2-2|TRBV15|-|-
CATSRDFSAVGTGELFF
TGTGCCACCAGCAGAGATTTTAGCGCCGTGGGGACCGGGGAGCTGTTTTTT
>TRBJ1-5|TRBV5-8|-|TRBD1
CASSLGQPHQPQHF
TGTGCCAGCAGCCTGGGACAGCCCCATCAGCCCCAGCATTTT
>TRBJ1-5|TRBV28|-|-
CASSLPPKRQFQPQHF
TGTGCCAGCAGTTTGCCCCCCAAACGACAGTTTCAGCCCCAGCATTTT
>TRBJ2-2|TRBV19|-|TRBD1
CASSTGTANTGELFF
TGTGCCAGTAGTACCGGGACAGCTAACACCGGGGAGCTGTTTTTT
>TRBJ2-1|TRBV19|-|TRBD2
CASSTASGRAGEQFF
TGTGCCAGTAGTACAGCCAGCGGGAGGGCGGGTGAGCAGTTCTTC
>TRBJ1-1|TRBV29-1|-|-
CSVGALDGALNTEAFF
TGCAGCGTTGGGGCCCTCGATGGGGCACTGAACACTGAAGCTTTCTTT
>TRBJ1-2|TRBV10-2|-|-
CASSESGAPGPGYTF
TGCGCCAGCAGTGAGTCGGGGGCCCCGGGTCCGGGCTACACCTTC
>TRBJ2-1|TRBV4-1|-|-
CASSQTYNEQFF
TGCGCCAGCAGCCAGACTTACAATGAGCAGTTCTTC
>TRBJ1-1|TRBV11-3|many|-
CASSLGRNTEAFF
TGTGCCAGCAGCTTAGGTAGAAACACTGAAGCTTTCTTT
>TRBJ1-5|TRBV30|-|TRBD1
CAWSTYPGTGGKLGNQPQHF
TGTGCCTGGAGTACATATCCCGGGACAGGGGGTAAACTTGGCAATCAGCCCCAGCATTTT
>TRBJ1-5|TRBV28|-|-
CASRPVGVGNQPQHF
TGTGCCAGCAGGCCCGTAGGGGTTGGCAATCAGCCCCAGCATTTT
>TRBJ1-5|TRBV6-5|-|-
CASSYSQGVWQPQHF
TGTGCCAGCAGTTACTCTCAGGGCGTGTGGCAGCCCCAGCATTTT
>TRBJ1-2|TRBV18|-|-
CASSRGEVGYTF
TGTGCCAGCTCACGGGGGGAAGTTGGCTACACCTTC
>TRBJ2-1|TRBV15|-|-
CATSRELAGQGDNEQFF
TGTGCCACCAGCAGAGAACTAGCGGGACAGGGGGACAATGAGCAGTTCTTC
>TRBJ2-7|TRBV7-6|few|TRBD2
CASSSVAGGSYEQYF
TGTGCCAGCAGCTCGGTAGCGGGAGGGTCCTACGAGCAGTACTTC
>TRBJ1-1|TRBV27|-|TRBD1
CASSLSRTGAPAFF
TGTGCCAGCAGTTTATCCCGGACAGGGGCTCCAGCTTTCTTT
>TRBJ2-6|TRBV5-1|-|-
CASSSRAGANVLTF
TGCGCCAGCAGCAGCCGGGCTGGGGCCAACGTCCTGACTTTC
>TRBJ1-2|TRBV7-9|-|-
CASRPVTGGNYGYTF
TGTGCCAGCAGGCCCGTGACAGGAGGTAACTATGGCTACACCTTC
>TRBJ2-2|TRBV19|-|TRBD2
CASKPLGGGFAGELFF
TGTGCCAGTAAGCCCCTTGGCGGGGGGTTCGCCGGGGAGCTGTTTTTT
>TRBJ2-6|TRBV6-4|-|-
CASSDWAGSGANVLTF
TGTGCCAGCAGTGATTGGGCAGGCTCTGGGGCCAACGTCCTGACTTTC
>TRBJ1-1|TRBV27|-|-
CASSQGWRVNTEAFF
TGTGCCAGCAGTCAAGGGTGGAGGGTGAACACTGAAGCTTTCTTT
>TRBJ2-1|TRBV19|-|TRBD2
CASTIGAGNNEQFF
TGTGCCAGTACTATTGGAGCGGGGAACAATGAGCAGTTCTTC
>TRBJ2-7|TRBV5-1|-|TRBD1
CASSLDTGGSYEQYF
TGCGCCAGCAGCTTGGACACAGGGGGCTCCTACGAGCAGTACTTC
>TRBJ1-6|TRBV7-9|-|-
CASSPSSSGSPLHF
TGTGCCAGCAGCCCTTCTTCGTCAGGCTCACCCCTCCACTTT
>TRBJ1-1|TRBV10-3|-|TRBD1
CAIREGQGGVGEAFF
TGTGCCATCAGGGAGGGACAGGGGGGTGTAGGTGAAGCTTTCTTT
>TRBJ2-1|TRBV3-1/TRBV3-2|-|-
CASSHGGSYNEQFF
TGTGCCAGCAGCCACGGGGGATCCTACAATGAGCAGTTCTTC
>TRBJ2-1|TRBV6-6|few|-
CASSLPQGTASYNEQFF
TGTGCCAGCAGTCTGCCCCAAGGGACTGCTTCCTACAATGAGCAGTTCTTC
>TRBJ2-7|TRBV18|-|TRBD1
CASSPGQTYEQYF
TGTGCCAGCTCGCCGGGACAGACCTACGAGCAGTACTTC
>TRBJ2-3|TRBV12-3/TRBV12-4|once|-
CASSQAWTDTQYF
TGTGCCAGCAGCCAGGCCTGGACAGATACGCAGTATTTT
>TRBJ1-1|TRBV7-2|-|-
CASSIQGYTEAFF
TGTGCCAGCAGCATACAGGGTTACACTGAAGCTTTCTTT
>TRBJ1-1|TRBV6-5|many|-
CASRLGGNTEAFF
TGTGCCAGCAGACTCGGGGGGAACACTGAAGCTTTCTTT
>TRBJ2-7|TRBV30|-|-
CAWSDRWRDLYEQYF
TGTGCCTGGAGTGACAGGTGGCGGGACCTCTACGAGCAGTACTTC
>TRBJ2-7|TRBV12-3/TRBV12-4|-|-
CASSLGPGDEQYF
TGTGCCAGCAGTTTAGGGCCAGGGGACGAGCAGTACTTC
>TRBJ2-7|TRBV10-3|-|TRBD2
CAISDSTSGYEQYF
TGTGCCATCAGTGACTCAACTAGCGGATACGAGCAGTACTTC
>TRBJ1-5|TRBV7-9|-|TRBD1
CASSSGDSTSNQPQHF
TGTGCCAGCAGCTCCGGGGACAGCACGAGCAATCAGCCCCAGCATTTT